This TCR beta chain was obtained from a study of blood T cell repertoires in COVID-19. Some clones are missing from TCRdb's copy, which holds only in-frame ones; the method was immunoSEQ multiplex PCR. The sample lists around 330,000 clones; about 87% were seen once. V was clipped by 6 bases and J by 0 bases, with 11 bases between them. This CDR3 contains 14 residues. Germline CDR1 and CDR2: MDHEN and SYDVKM. Seattle cases were enrolled at active infection and followed longitudinally. The chain recombines TRBV28 with TRBJ1-1, with D uncertain. The sample taken for sequencing was peripheral blood. This TCR derives from a young woman with COVID-19, enrolled during active disease. The CDR3 loop reads CASRPGTMNTEAFF. DNA for the CDR3: TGTGCCAGCAGGCCCGGTACTATGAACACTGAAGCTTTCTTT.